These 20 T cell receptor beta chains came from one sample sequenced in a study of blood T cell repertoires in COVID-19. The data were produced by immunoSEQ multiplex PCR, yet TCRdb's version contains in-frame clones alone and is incomplete. Here the sample spans some 380,000 clones, approximately 80% being singletons. Sample: peripheral blood. All receptors derive from a human donor with acute or convalescent COVID-19. The donor label of this sample is uncertain.

CDR3 loop: CASSLDRGRDEQYF. The CDR3 DNA follows: TGCGCCAGCAGCTTGGACAGGGGGCGGGACGAGCAGTACTTC. This sequence joins TRBV5-1 and TRBJ2-7; 9 bases align to TRBD1. CDR1 and CDR2 (germline): SGHRS, YFSETQ. The CDR3 contains 14 residues. J gave up 5 bases and V 0 bases, and 3 bases lay outside the gene matches.

V gene TRBV6-5 combines with J gene TRBJ1-5; no clear D gene. Per the germline V gene, CDR1 is MNHEY and CDR2 is SVGAGI. V lost 7 bases, J lost 3 bases, and 16 bases lay in between. The CDR3 is made up of 15 amino acids. The CDR3 loop is CASNQDWENNQPQHF. The CDR3 nucleotides are TGTGCCAGCAACCAGGACTGGGAGAACAATCAGCCCCAGCATTTT.

About this clone: The junction and the germline gene differ at one end; a read error may be behind it. The rearrangement links TRBV9 to TRBJ2-7, with 9 bases lining up with TRBD1. The CDR3 has 15 residues. Germline V gene sequence: CDR1 SGDLS, CDR2 YYNGEE. CDR3 coding DNA: TGTGCCAGCAGCGCCGCAGACAGGGGGAAGTACGAGGGAACATTC. Translation: CASSAADRGKYEGTF.

The DNA for the CDR3 is TGTGCCAGCAGCCAAGGGGGACAGTCTCGCTCCTACAATGAGCAGTTCTTC. It translates to CASSQGGQSRSYNEQFF. The chain has TRBV3-1 (or the pseudogene TRBV3-2) and TRBJ2-1; 7 bases agree with TRBD1. J lost 0 bases, V lost 1 base, and 6 bases had no gene match. CDR3 size: 17 residues. In germline, CDR1 is LGHDT, CDR2 YNNKEL (reference sequence).

The chain recombines TRBV6-5 with TRBJ1-2; possibly TRBD1 for D (5 bases). Trimming took off 6 bases at V and 2 bases at J, with 13 bases between the two ends. Germline V gives CDR1 MNHEY, CDR2 SVGAGI. This CDR3 has 14 amino acids. The CDR3 sequence is CASRRGTGNYGYTF. The CDR3 coding sequence is TGTGCCAGCAGACGCGGGACCGGAAACTATGGCTACACCTTC.

This chain uses TRBV7-9 with TRBJ1-2, with 9 bases matching TRBD1. Germline assignment: CDR1 SEHNR and CDR2 FQNEAQ (reference sequence). There are 14 residues in the CDR3. Trimming cost V 6 bases and J 4 bases; bases outside gene matches: 6. The CDR3: CASRKEQGAYGYTF. As DNA, the CDR3 is TGTGCCAGCAGGAAAGAACAGGGGGCCTATGGCTACACCTTC.

This clone has just a few counts. The chain is built from TRBV7-9 and TRBJ2-3; 12 nucleotides match TRBD2. Germline V gives CDR1 SEHNR, CDR2 FQNEAQ (reference sequence). V lost 4 bases, J lost 0 bases, and 5 bases stayed unmatched. The CDR3 contains 17 residues. The DNA for the CDR3 is TGTGCCAGCAGCTCCTGGACTAGCGGGATTAGCACAGATACGCAGTATTTT. It translates to CASSSWTSGISTDTQYF.

The chain joins TRBV27 to TRBJ1-6; 7 bases match TRBD1. CDR3 length: 14 amino acids. The germline V gene has CDR1 MNHEY and CDR2 SMNVEV (reference sequence). Unmatched junction bases numbered 7, after V lost 7 bases and J lost 7 bases. The CDR3, as DNA: TGTGCCAGCACTCCCGGGACAGCGAATTCACCCCTCCACTTT. It is translated as CASTPGTANSPLHF.

The J gene is TRBJ2-7, the V gene TRBV28, with TRBD2 matching 7 bases. The CDR3 is 14 amino acids. The germline gives CDR1 MDHEN, CDR2 SYDVKM. The V gene end was trimmed by 1 base and the J gene end by 4 bases; junction bases not matched to a gene: 4. CDR3 nucleotide sequence: TGTGCCAGCAGTTTATCACTAGCGTCTTACGAGCAGTACTTC. This gives the protein CASSLSLASYEQYF. The full variable domain, with the rest looked up from reference TRBV28 and TRBJ2-7, is DVKVTQSSRYLVKRTGEKVFLECVQDMDHENMFWYRQDPGLGLRLIYFSYDVKMKEKGDIPEGYSVSREKKERFSLILESASTNQTSMYLCASSLSLASYEQYFGPGTRLTVT.

This chain joins TRBV6-5 and TRBJ2-7; tentative D call: TRBD1 (6 bases). Germline CDR1 and CDR2: MNHEY and SVGAGI. Trimming left V 5 bases short and J 1 base short, with 15 bases between. This CDR3 has 15 residues. The CDR3 coding sequence is TGTGCCAGCAGTAAACCGGGACAAGGGTCCTACGAGCAGTACTTC. This translates into CASSKPGQGSYEQYF.

The chain uses TRBV25-1 and TRBJ1-4; 8 bases are shared with TRBD1. CDR1 is MGHDK and CDR2 is SYGVNS in the germline V gene. This CDR3 region has 15 residues. After removal of 2 bases from V and 6 bases from J, the junction contained 5 bases not matched to a gene. In nucleotides, the CDR3 is TGTGCCAGCAGTGAACGGGACAGGCCTGATGAAAAACTGTTTTTT. Encoded protein: CASSERDRPDEKLFF.

V and J are TRBV18 and TRBJ1-2; TRBD1 matches at 8 bases. Germline lookup yields CDR1 KGHSH and CDR2 LQKENI. This CDR3 region has 16 residues. J lost 4 bases, V lost 0 bases, and 7 bases had no gene match. This CDR3 reads CASSPPQGAISYGYTF. The CDR3 DNA follows: TGTGCCAGCTCACCACCTCAGGGGGCGATTAGCTATGGCTACACCTTC. Looking up the rest from reference TRBV18 and TRBJ1-2 gives the full variable domain: NAGVMQNPRHLVRRRGQEARLRCSPMKGHSHVYWYRQLPEEGLKFMVYLQKENIIDESGMPKERFSAEFPKEGPSILRIQQVVRGDSAAYFCASSPPQGAISYGYTFGSGTRLTVV.

The V gene is TRBV5-1, the J gene TRBJ1-1, with D uncertain. Trimming left V 1 base short and J 1 base short, with 8 bases between. This CDR3 is built from 14 residues. Germline assignment: CDR1 SGHRS and CDR2 YFSETQ. CDR3 amino acids: CASSLSAGNTEAFF. The CDR3 nucleotides are TGCGCCAGCAGCTTGAGTGCCGGGAACACTGAAGCTTTCTTT.

CDR3 region: CASRPQGYNEQFF. The CDR3 nucleotides read TGTGCCAGCAGGCCCCAGGGCTACAATGAGCAGTTCTTC. The chain is built from TRBV6-5 and TRBJ2-1; tentatively, D is TRBD1 (5 bases). Per germline, CDR1 MNHEY and CDR2 SVGAGI. The V end lost 6 bases, the J end lost 3 bases, and 9 bases lay between the germline ends. The CDR3 runs to 13 residues.

V is TRBV19 and J is TRBJ2-7, with 9 bases identical to TRBD1. CDR3 length equals 17 residues. Germline CDR1 LNHDA, CDR2 SQIVND (reference sequence). The V gene end was trimmed by 1 base and the J gene end by 0 bases; junction bases not matched to a gene: 7. CDR3 amino acids: CASSIATGTGTSYEQYF. The CDR3 coding sequence is TGTGCCAGTAGTATAGCAACCGGGACAGGGACCTCCTACGAGCAGTACTTC.

The rearrangement uses TRBV7-9 and TRBJ1-1; D unresolved. The CDR3 consists of 10 residues. Germline V CDR1 and CDR2: SEHNR, FQNEAQ (reference sequence). Trimming pared 4 bases from V and 12 bases from J, leaving 9 bases between. DNA for the CDR3: TGTGCCAGCAGCTCGCGGATGACTTTCTTT. Protein: CASSSRMTFF.

This chain links TRBV20-1 with TRBJ2-1, with TRBD2 matching over 11 bases. The ends lost 3 bases at V and 10 bases at J; junction bases unmatched: 11. The CDR3 loop spans 15 amino acids. Germline CDR1 is DFQATT and CDR2 is SNEGSKA (reference sequence). CDR3 DNA sequence: TGCAGTGCTAGTAGTGCTAGCGGGAGGCGGGCGGAGCAGTTCTTC. It is translated as CSASSASGRRAEQFF.

The chain links TRBV19 to TRBJ2-1, with a possible D match to TRBD1 (6 bases). The CDR3 has 16 amino acids. V was cut by 5 bases and J by 8 bases, with 22 bases left in between. Germline values: CDR1 LNHDA, CDR2 SQIVND (reference sequence). CDR3 DNA sequence: TGTGCCAGTAGTCACCCCAGGGGCTCCAGGGGCGATGAGCAGTTCTTC. Translation: CASSHPRGSRGDEQFF.

The chain carries TRBV7-8 and TRBJ1-5; D remains unclear. CDR1 and CDR2 (germline): SGHVS, FQNEAQ. Trimming pared 3 bases from V and 5 bases from J, leaving 8 bases between. The CDR3 length is 13 residues. Here the CDR3 reads CASSLTTDQPQHF. DNA for the CDR3: TGTGCCAGCAGCTTGACTACCGATCAGCCCCAGCATTTT.

J is TRBJ1-1 and V is TRBV24-1; no firm D call. The CDR3 is made up of 16 amino acids. Trimming left V 2 bases short and J 2 bases short, with 14 bases between. Germline V gives CDR1 KGHDR, CDR2 SFDVKD. This chain's CDR3 is CATSDSAEEGNTEAFF. The CDR3 DNA is TGTGCCACCAGTGATTCCGCAGAGGAAGGAAACACTGAAGCTTTCTTT.